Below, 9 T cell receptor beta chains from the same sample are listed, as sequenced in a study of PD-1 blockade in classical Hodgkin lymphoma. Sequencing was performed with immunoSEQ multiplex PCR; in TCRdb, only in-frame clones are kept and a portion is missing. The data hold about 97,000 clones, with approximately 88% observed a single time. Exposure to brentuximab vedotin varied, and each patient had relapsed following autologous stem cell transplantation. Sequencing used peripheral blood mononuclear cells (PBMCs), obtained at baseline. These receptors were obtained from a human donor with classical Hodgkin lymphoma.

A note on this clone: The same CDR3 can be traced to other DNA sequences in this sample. This CDR3 reads CASSLGGRETQYF. The DNA for the CDR3 is TGTGCCAGCAGCTTGGGCGGGCGAGAGACCCAGTACTTC. V and J are TRBV7-9 and TRBJ2-5; possible D gene TRBD2, 5 bases. There are 13 residues in the CDR3. Germline V gives CDR1 SEHNR, CDR2 FQNEAQ (reference sequence). The V and J ends lost 3 bases and 4 bases respectively, with 9 bases between them.

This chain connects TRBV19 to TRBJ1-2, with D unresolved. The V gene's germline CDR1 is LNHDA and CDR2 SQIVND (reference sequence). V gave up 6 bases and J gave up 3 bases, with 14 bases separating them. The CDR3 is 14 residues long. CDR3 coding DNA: TGTGCCAGTAGACTAGACCGCGTCGACTATGGCTACACCTTC. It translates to CASRLDRVDYGYTF.

CDR3 in amino acids: CASGPTGGTYEQYF. In DNA, the CDR3 is TGTGCCAGCGGACCCACAGGGGGGACCTACGAGCAGTACTTC. The gene calls are TRBV9 and TRBJ2-7, with TRBD1 matching 8 bases. J was trimmed by 2 bases and V by 7 bases; bases with no gene match: 8. The V gene's germline CDR1 is SGDLS and CDR2 YYNGEE. CDR3 size: 14 residues.

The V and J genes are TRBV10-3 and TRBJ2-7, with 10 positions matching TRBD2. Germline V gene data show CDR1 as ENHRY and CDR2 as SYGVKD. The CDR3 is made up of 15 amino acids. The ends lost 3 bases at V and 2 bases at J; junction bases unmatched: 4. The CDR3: CAISDDSGRTYEQYF. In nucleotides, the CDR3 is TGTGCCATCAGTGATGATAGCGGGAGGACCTACGAGCAGTACTTC.

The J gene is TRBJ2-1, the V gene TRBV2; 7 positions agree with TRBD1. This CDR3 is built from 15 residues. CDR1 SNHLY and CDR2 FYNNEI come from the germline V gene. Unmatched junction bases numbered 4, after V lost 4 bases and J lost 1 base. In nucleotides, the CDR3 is TGTGCCAGCAGTGCCCGGGACAGATCCTACAATGAGCAGTTCTTC. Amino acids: CASSARDRSYNEQFF.

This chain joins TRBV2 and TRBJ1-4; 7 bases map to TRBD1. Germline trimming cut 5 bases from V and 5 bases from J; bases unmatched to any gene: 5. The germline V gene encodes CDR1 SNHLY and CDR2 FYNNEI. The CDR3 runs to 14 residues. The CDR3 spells CASSYRGLNEKLFF. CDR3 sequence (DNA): TGTGCCAGCAGTTACAGGGGCCTGAATGAAAAACTGTTTTTT.

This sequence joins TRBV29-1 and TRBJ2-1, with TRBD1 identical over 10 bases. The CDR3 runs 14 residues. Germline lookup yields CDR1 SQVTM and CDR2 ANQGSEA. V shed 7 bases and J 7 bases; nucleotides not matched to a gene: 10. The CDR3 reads CSAFDRGLGNEQFF. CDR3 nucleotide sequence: TGCAGCGCCTTTGACAGGGGGCTGGGTAATGAGCAGTTCTTC.

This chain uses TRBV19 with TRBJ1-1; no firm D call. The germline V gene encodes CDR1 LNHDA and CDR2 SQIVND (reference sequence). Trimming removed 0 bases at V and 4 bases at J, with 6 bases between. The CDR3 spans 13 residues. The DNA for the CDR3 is TGTGCCAGTAGTATAGATCCCGCCACTGAAGCTTTCTTT. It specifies CASSIDPATEAFF. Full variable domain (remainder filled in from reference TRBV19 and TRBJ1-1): DGGITQSPKYLFRKEGQNVTLSCEQNLNHDAMYWYRQDPGQGLRLIYYSQIVNDFQKGDIAEGYSVSREKKESFPLTVTSAQKNPTAFYLCASSIDPATEAFFGQGTRLTVV.

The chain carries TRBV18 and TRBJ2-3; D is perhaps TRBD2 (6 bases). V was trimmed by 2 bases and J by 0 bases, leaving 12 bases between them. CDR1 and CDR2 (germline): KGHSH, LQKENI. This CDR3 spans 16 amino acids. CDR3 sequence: CASSPGGSGSTDTQYF. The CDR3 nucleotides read TGTGCCAGCTCACCAGGAGGGAGCGGAAGCACAGATACGCAGTATTTT.